The rows below give T cell receptor beta chains drawn from one sample of a study of cytomegalovirus exposure and HLA in healthy donors. Method: immunoSEQ multiplex PCR; TCRdb's copy keeps in-frame clones and lacks some. This table has 100,000 to 150,000 clones, around four fifths appearing once. Sequenced sample: PBMCs. Receptors were obtained from a boy between 2 and 10 years old in good health and CMV-seronegative. Each CDR3 is given with its conserved first and last residue. D genes are given only for firm matches. Clone size is shown for a subset of rows, as once, few, many or a class of expanded clone.

d_gene	abundance	len	v_gene	j_gene	CDR3nt	CDR3aa
NA	NA	14	TRBV4-1	TRBJ1-3	TGCGCCAGCAGCCTTCGGACCGTCCGCGGGACCATATATTTT	CASSLRTVRGTIYF
TRBD1	few	14	TRBV9	TRBJ1-1	TGTGCCAGCAGCAAACAGGGGGCGGGCTCTGAAGCTTTCTTT	CASSKQGAGSEAFF
TRBD1	NA	17	TRBV27	TRBJ2-6	TGTGCCAGCAGTGTGACAGGGGCGGCTCTACGGGCCAACGTCCTGACTTTC	CASSVTGAALRANVLTF
TRBD2	NA	15	TRBV4-3	TRBJ2-2	TGCGCCAGCAGCCTGCGGGCGGGGGAGATCGGGGAGCTGTTTTTT	CASSLRAGEIGELFF
TRBD1	NA	15	TRBV5-1	TRBJ1-1	TGCGCCAGCAGTTCCGGGACAGGGCTAGACACTGAAGCTTTCTTT	CASSSGTGLDTEAFF
TRBD1	NA	15	TRBV19	TRBJ1-5	TGTGCCAGTAGCCGGGACAGACTGAGCAATCAGCCCCAGCATTTT	CASSRDRLSNQPQHF
NA	NA	16	TRBV25-1	TRBJ2-3	TGTGCCAGCAGTCCGAACGTACGGGGAGGCACAGATACGCAGTATTTT	CASSPNVRGGTDTQYF
TRBD1	few	14	TRBV10-3	TRBJ2-3	TGTGCCATCAGTGGGACAGGGTATACAGATACGCAGTATTTT	CAISGTGYTDTQYF
TRBD1	NA	16	TRBV14	TRBJ1-1	TGTGCCAGCAGCCGCGACAGGGGATACTCTAACACTGAAGCTTTCTTT	CASSRDRGYSNTEAFF
NA	NA	16	TRBV5-8	TRBJ2-7	TGCGCCAGCAGCCAAGAGCTTGGCGGGGGCGTCTACGAGCAGTACTTC	CASSQELGGGVYEQYF
NA	NA	11	TRBV12-5	TRBJ1-1	TGTGCTAGCCTAGCCCCACCTGAAGCTTTCTTT	CASLAPPEAFF
NA	NA	15	TRBV12-5	TRBJ1-2	TGTGCTAGTGGTTTGGTCCCCGTGGGGGGAGAAGGCTACACCTTC	CASGLVPVGGEGYTF
TRBD2	NA	17	TRBV5-1	TRBJ2-1	TGCGCCAGCAGCTCCGGACTAGCGGGAGGGCCGAGATATGAGCAGTTCTTC	CASSSGLAGGPRYEQFF
NA	NA	14	TRBV7-2	TRBJ1-4	TGTGCCAGCAGACAGGCACCAACTAATGAAAAACTGTTTTTT	CASRQAPTNEKLFF
NA	NA	16	TRBV6-6	TRBJ1-1	TGTGCCAGCAGTTACCCATTATCACAGTTGAACACTGAAGCTTTCTTT	CASSYPLSQLNTEAFF
NA	NA	16	TRBV28	TRBJ1-1	TGTGCCAGCAGTGGGGGACACTCTTTTTCGGACACTGAAGCTTTCTTT	CASSGGHSFSDTEAFF
NA	NA	14	TRBV6-6	TRBJ1-1	TGTGCCAGCAGTTACTCGAAGGCAGGCTCTGAAGCTTTCTTT	CASSYSKAGSEAFF
NA	NA	15	TRBV21-1	TRBJ2-1	TGTGCCAGCACGCAGGGACTAGCGGGAGTTGGGGGGGAGTTCTTC	CASTQGLAGVGGEFF
NA	NA	14	TRBV6-5	TRBJ1-1	TGTGCCAGCAGTTTGGAGGGCTTGAACACTGAAGCTTTCTTT	CASSLEGLNTEAFF
NA	NA	14	TRBV2	TRBJ1-2	TGTGCCAGCAGTCAGGCACGGGACTACTATGGCTACACCTTC	CASSQARDYYGYTF
NA	NA	15	TRBV18	TRBJ1-2	TGTGCCAGCTCACCGGTTCTAACAGGGCCATATGGCTACACCTTC	CASSPVLTGPYGYTF
NA	NA	12	TRBV27	TRBJ2-2	TGTGCCAGCAGTTCCTACACCGGGGAGCTGTTTTTT	CASSSYTGELFF
TRBD1	NA	13	TRBV11-2	TRBJ1-1	TGTGCCAGCAGCTGGGACAGGAACACTGAAGCTTTCTTT	CASSWDRNTEAFF
TRBD2	NA	16	TRBV6-1	TRBJ2-3	TGTGCCAGCAGTGAAGGACTAGCGGGAGGCACAGATACGCAGTATTTT	CASSEGLAGGTDTQYF
NA	NA	12	TRBV6-1	TRBJ2-5	TGTGCCAGCAATCCAGTCCGCGAGACCCAGTACTTC	CASNPVRETQYF
NA	NA	19	TRBV27	TRBJ2-5	TGTGCCAGCAGCCGCTCCGGGACAGGGTCCGGGGGGGCCCAAGAGACCCAGTACTTC	CASSRSGTGSGGAQETQYF
NA	NA	15	TRBV4-2	TRBJ2-2	TGTGCCAGCAGGCAACAAGGCAGGGACACCGGGGAGCTGTTTTTT	CASRQQGRDTGELFF
TRBD1	NA	15	TRBV6-1	TRBJ1-3	TGTGCCAGCAGTGATCAGACAGGGGCTGGAAACACCATATATTTT	CASSDQTGAGNTIYF
TRBD1	NA	14	TRBV9	TRBJ1-1	TGTGCCAGCAGCTTGGGGACAGGAAGAACTGAAGCTTTCTTT	CASSLGTGRTEAFF
NA	NA	15	TRBV7-9	TRBJ2-2	TGTGCCAGCACCCTTATGGCCTCGAACACCGGGGAGCTGTTTTTT	CASTLMASNTGELFF
NA	NA	13	TRBV5-6	TRBJ2-7	TGTGCCAGCACCCTAGGAGACCCCTACGAGCAGTACTTC	CASTLGDPYEQYF
TRBD2	NA	14	TRBV13	TRBJ2-4	TGTGCCAGCAAGAGAGGAGCGGGGCTGAACATTCAGTACTTC	CASKRGAGLNIQYF
NA	NA	18	TRBV27	TRBJ2-6	TGTGCCAGCAGTTTACACCGGGGTGGGAACTCTGGGGCCAACGTCCTGACTTTC	CASSLHRGGNSGANVLTF
NA	NA	13	TRBV6-1	TRBJ1-1	TGTGCCAGCACTCAAACAGGACCCACTGAAGCTTTCTTT	CASTQTGPTEAFF
NA	NA	14	TRBV7-3	TRBJ1-1	TGTGCCAGCAGCTTAAGTGCGGCAAACACTGAAGCTTTCTTT	CASSLSAANTEAFF
TRBD2	once	17	TRBV6-4	TRBJ2-1	TGTGCCAGCAGTGACTCGGTGTCGGCTAGCGGGAGAAATGAGCAGTTCTTC	CASSDSVSASGRNEQFF
NA	NA	14	TRBV5-1	TRBJ1-4	TGCGCCAGCAGCCCCACGCGGGACGGGGAAAAACTGTTTTTT	CASSPTRDGEKLFF
TRBD2	NA	14	TRBV7-8	TRBJ2-3	TGTGCCAGCAGCTTAACTAGCGGGGGGGGCACGCAGTATTTT	CASSLTSGGGTQYF
NA	NA	18	TRBV7-9	TRBJ1-3	TGTGCCAGCAGCTTAAATGGGGTTGGGAGCAGCTCTGGAAACACCATATATTTT	CASSLNGVGSSSGNTIYF
TRBD1	NA	13	TRBV30	TRBJ1-1	TGTGCCTGGAGTAAGGACAGGGGGACTGAAGCTTTCTTT	CAWSKDRGTEAFF
NA	NA	14	TRBV27	TRBJ2-5	TGTGCCAGCAGTTTAAGAGGATCCCTGGAGACCCAGTACTTC	CASSLRGSLETQYF
NA	NA	13	TRBV19	TRBJ1-5	TGTGCCAGTGCTAAGGGGGTTGAGCAGCCCCAGCATTTT	CASAKGVEQPQHF
NA	NA	15	TRBV5-1	TRBJ1-1	TGCGCCAGCAGCTTGGTGGGCAGGGTGAACACTGAAGCTTTCTTT	CASSLVGRVNTEAFF
TRBD1	NA	14	TRBV7-8	TRBJ1-1	TGTGCCAGCAGCCCCGGGACAGCTAGCACTGAAGCTTTCTTT	CASSPGTASTEAFF
TRBD1	NA	16	TRBV6-1	TRBJ1-5	TGTGCCAGCAGTGAAAGGACAGGGAGGGGCAATCAGCCCCAGCATTTT	CASSERTGRGNQPQHF
NA	NA	15	TRBV5-6	TRBJ2-3	TGTGCCAGCAGCCGGATGACAGATAGCACAGATACGCAGTATTTT	CASSRMTDSTDTQYF
TRBD1	NA	15	TRBV6-6	TRBJ1-2	TGTGCCAGCAGCGCCGACAGGGACAGGAGGTATGGCTACACCTTC	CASSADRDRRYGYTF
TRBD1	NA	14	TRBV19	TRBJ1-2	TGTGCCAGTGGACAGGGGGATCCCTTAAGAGGCTACACCTTC	CASGQGDPLRGYTF
NA	NA	15	TRBV19	TRBJ1-5	TGTGCCAGTCGGAACAGCGGGGGAGGCAATCAGCCCCAGCATTTT	CASRNSGGGNQPQHF
NA	NA	15	TRBV29-1	TRBJ2-7	TGCAGCGCCAAAGGGGTTGGAGGGGGCGCGTACGAGCAGTACTTC	CSAKGVGGGAYEQYF
NA	NA	14	TRBV21-1	TRBJ1-4	TGTGCCAGCAGCAAGGGGGGGCGAAGCGAAAAACTGTTTTTT	CASSKGGRSEKLFF
TRBD2	NA	17	TRBV27	TRBJ2-2	TGTGCCAGCAGCCCACAACTAGCGGGGGGGCCCGTCGGGGAGCTGTTTTTT	CASSPQLAGGPVGELFF
NA	NA	14	TRBV18	TRBJ1-2	TGTGCCAGCTCACCCAGGAGGGAGAGAGATGGCTACACCTTC	CASSPRRERDGYTF
NA	once	12	TRBV6-5	TRBJ1-1	TGTGCCAGCTGCGGTCGAGGTGGGGAAGCTTTCTTT	CASCGRGGEAFF
NA	NA	16	TRBV6-5	TRBJ1-1	TGTGCCAGCAGTTACTCGATCGGGACATTGAACACTGAAGCTTTCTTT	CASSYSIGTLNTEAFF
NA	NA	17	TRBV11-3	TRBJ2-1	TGTGCCAGCAGCTTGAAAAGGTGGGGGGTGGGATACAATGAGCAGTTCTTC	CASSLKRWGVGYNEQFF
TRBD1	NA	15	TRBV6-6	TRBJ1-5	TGTGCCAGCAGTCCGGGACAGGGAGTCAATCAGCCCCAGCATTTT	CASSPGQGVNQPQHF